Each of the 21 T cell receptor beta chains below was sequenced from the same sample in a study of early T cells in non-severe SARS-CoV-2 infection (dated by TCRdb to the early 2020s). Libraries were prepared through 5' RACE. The run used a NextSeq 500. TCRdb handled the public reads itself, with Q25 trimming in fastp and clone calling in MiXCR, and kept productive beta chains. Rows merge per CDR3 protein into single entries with the most common DNA and genes. The table for this sample lists 60,000 to 70,000 distinct CDR3 sequences; around 5.7% of them were counted only once. The ten largest clones take up roughly 3.5% of the sample. Sample: whole blood, taken at baseline. The receptor set was obtained from an adult who was a healthcare worker with PCR-confirmed SARS-CoV-2 infection or an uninfected control (not recorded which).

This clonotype has ten or more counts. The chain joins TRBV20-1 to TRBJ1-1; perhaps TRBD1 as D (6 bases). Germline CDR1 reads DFQATT; CDR2 reads SNEGSKA (reference sequence). The V end lost 2 bases, the J end lost 0 bases, and 16 bases lay between the germline ends. This CDR3 has 16 amino acids. The CDR3 bases are TGCAGTGCTAGAAAACTTGGGACATTGGTGAACACTGAAGCTTTCTTT. Protein sequence: CSARKLGTLVNTEAFF.

The table lists this clonotype with a few counts. The V and J genes are TRBV20-1 and TRBJ2-3, with TRBD2 matching over 9 bases. Germline loops: CDR1 DFQATT, CDR2 SNEGSKA (reference sequence). The CDR3 is 15 residues long. After removal of 1 base from V and 2 bases from J, the junction contained 4 bases not matched to a gene. CDR3 region: CSARVTSGLTDTQYF. The CDR3 nucleotides are TGCAGTGCTAGAGTCACTAGCGGGCTCACAGATACGCAGTATTTT.

The V and J genes are TRBV19 and TRBJ1-2, with D tentatively TRBD1 (6 bases). Germline V CDR1 and CDR2: LNHDA, SQIVND (reference sequence). The CDR3 runs to 13 residues. V lost 9 bases to trimming and J lost 2 bases, with 13 bases between them. CDR3 coding DNA: TGTGCCAGCTCCGGGACACCGAACTATGGCTACACCTTC. Its translation: CASSGTPNYGYTF.

This clonotype was counted at least ten times. The J gene is TRBJ2-3, the V gene TRBV4-1; perhaps TRBD2 as D (6 bases). There are 19 residues in the CDR3. V was pared by 0 bases and J by 2 bases, with 21 bases between. From germline, CDR1 is MGHRA and CDR2 YSYEKL. In nucleotides, the CDR3 is TGCGCCAGCAGCCAAGACGGCGGGGTAGCGGCTGATATCACAGATACGCAGTATTTT. Translating gives CASSQDGGVAADITDTQYF.

This clonotype was detected many times. The V and J genes are TRBV28 and TRBJ2-7; tentative D call: TRBD1 (7 bases). The CDR3 contains 13 residues. V was pared by 6 bases and J by 3 bases, with 12 bases between. In germline, CDR1 is MDHEN, CDR2 SYDVKM. DNA for the CDR3: TGTGCCAGCAGGGGCGGGACAGTCTACGAGCAGTACTTC. Protein sequence: CASRGGTVYEQYF.

This chain connects TRBV20-1 to TRBJ2-5; a possible D gene is TRBD1 (5 bases). The germline V and J ends were trimmed by 2 bases and 1 base, with 11 bases remaining between them. Germline lookup yields CDR1 DFQATT and CDR2 SNEGSKA (reference sequence). This CDR3 comprises 14 residues. CDR3 protein: CSARRGSSQETQYF. DNA of the CDR3: TGCAGTGCTAGAAGGGGATCGAGCCAAGAGACCCAGTACTTC.

The chain joins TRBV29-1 to TRBJ2-7; 7 bases fit TRBD1. The CDR3 sequence is 14 residues long. V gave up 0 bases and J gave up 1 base; unmatched junction bases: 3. Germline V gene sequence: CDR1 SQVTM, CDR2 ANQGSEA. CDR3 bases: TGCAGCGTTGAAGATCCGGGACAGTCCTACGAGCAGTACTTC. Its protein is CSVEDPGQSYEQYF.

This clonotype occurred many times. The chain couples TRBV28 to TRBJ2-4; D is possibly TRBD2 (5 bases). Germline V CDR1 and CDR2: MDHEN, SYDVKM. This CDR3 has 15 amino acids. V lost 6 bases and J 4 bases, leaving 16 bases between the germline ends. The CDR3: CASRESGTRKNIQYF. DNA of the CDR3: TGTGCCAGCAGGGAAAGCGGAACAAGGAAAAACATTCAGTACTTC.

This clonotype was detected only a few times. V usage is TRBV19 and J usage is TRBJ2-7, with 9 positions matching TRBD1. The CDR3 spans 14 residues. Germline V gene lookup returns CDR1 LNHDA and CDR2 SQIVND (reference sequence). V lost 5 bases to trimming and J lost 4 bases; unmatched junction nucleotides: 6. The CDR3: CASSYTGGLYEQYF. CDR3 bases: TGTGCCAGTAGTTACACAGGGGGCCTGTACGAGCAGTACTTC.

This clonotype showed up many times. This chain joins TRBV7-2 and TRBJ2-7; D is uncertain. The CDR3 totals 13 residues. V was shortened by 1 base and J by 3 bases, with 7 bases between the two germline ends. Germline assignment: CDR1 SGHTA and CDR2 FQGNSA. The DNA for the CDR3 is TGTGCCAGCAGCTTAGGCCGGAACTACGAGCAGTACTTC. As protein: CASSLGRNYEQYF.

This clonotype was detected a few times. This rearrangement joins TRBV7-2 to TRBJ2-1; unclear D gene. Germline CDR1 is SGHTA and CDR2 is FQGNSA. Trimming cost V 0 bases and J 4 bases, with 13 bases left between them. This CDR3 is 16 amino acids long. CDR3 bases: TGTGCCAGCAGCTTAGCCGGTCCCCCGGCGTACAATGAGCAGTTCTTC. Its protein product is CASSLAGPPAYNEQFF. Full variable domain (rest looked up from reference TRBV7-2 and TRBJ2-1): GAGVSQSPSNKVTEKGKDVELRCDPISGHTALYWYRQSLGQGLEFLIYFQGNSAPDKSGLPSDRFSAERTGGSVSTLTIQRTQQEDSAVYLCASSLAGPPAYNEQFFGPGTRLTVL.

This clonotype was seen at least ten times. The chain joins TRBV4-1 to TRBJ1-5; 12 nucleotides align to TRBD1. The J segment lost 6 bases and the V segment lost 2 bases, leaving 5 bases of the junction unmatched. Germline V gene sequence: CDR1 MGHRA, CDR2 YSYEKL. This CDR3 has 16 amino acids. The CDR3 reads CASSQSGTGGVQPQHF. DNA for the CDR3: TGCGCCAGCAGCCAATCCGGGACAGGGGGCGTTCAGCCCCAGCATTTT.

This clonotype was seen repeatedly, ten times or more. The rearrangement links TRBV15 to TRBJ1-5; D gene uncertain. The germline V gene has CDR1 LNHNV and CDR2 YYDKDF (reference sequence). Trimming removed 1 base at V and 4 bases at J, with 5 bases between. The CDR3 is 13 residues long. The CDR3 sequence: CATSRGINQPQHF. The CDR3, as DNA: TGTGCCACCAGCAGAGGCATAAATCAGCCCCAGCATTTT.

This clonotype was seen ten or more times. V and J are TRBV5-1 and TRBJ2-3; D gene unclear. The CDR3 loop spans 14 amino acids. V was shortened by 6 bases and J by 0 bases, with 11 bases between the two germline ends. Germline V gene sequence: CDR1 SGHRS, CDR2 YFSETQ. CDR3 sequence: CASKRTLSTDTQYF. The CDR3 nucleotides are TGCGCCAGCAAGAGGACGTTAAGCACAGATACGCAGTATTTT.

Ten or more counts support this clonotype. The chain joins TRBV29-1 to TRBJ1-1, with D perhaps TRBD1 (6 bases). The CDR3 extends over 14 amino acids. V lost 7 bases to trimming and J lost 3 bases, with 18 bases between them. CDR1 SQVTM and CDR2 ANQGSEA come from the germline V gene. Here the CDR3 reads CSATLIPGDTEAFF. For the CDR3, the DNA is TGCAGCGCAACGCTCATCCCAGGGGACACTGAAGCTTTCTTT.

Concerning this clonotype itself: One end of the junction does not line up with germline, which may come from a read error. V usage is TRBV29-1 and J usage is TRBJ1-1; tentative D call: TRBD1 (6 bases). Germline V CDR1 and CDR2: SQVTM, ANQGSEA. CDR3 length equals 16 residues. CDR3 region: CSVESIRGDSNTDAFF. CDR3 nucleotides: TGCAGCGTTGAATCCATCAGGGGCGACTCGAACACTGATGCTTTCTTT. Together with reference TRBV29-1 and TRBJ1-1, the CDR3 gives the full variable domain: SAVISQKPSRDICQRGTSLTIQCQVDSQVTMMFWYRQQPGQSLTLIATANQGSEATYESGFVIDKFPISRPNLTFSTLTVSNMSPEDSSIYLCSVESIRGDSNTDAFFGQGTRLTVV.

The sample holds many counts of this clonotype. This rearrangement joins TRBV29-1 to TRBJ2-2; TRBD1 matches 7 bases. The CDR3 is 17 amino acids. V shed 0 bases and J 1 base; nucleotides not matched to a gene: 8. CDR1 is SQVTM, CDR2 ANQGSEA, per germline. CDR3 protein: CSVEDLIGQENTGELFF. The CDR3 bases are TGCAGCGTTGAAGATTTGATAGGACAGGAGAACACCGGGGAGCTGTTTTTT.

This clonotype was picked up a small number of times. At one boundary the junction diverges from the germline segment, which might be a read error. V is TRBV12-3 or TRBV12-4 and J is TRBJ1-3; D is uncertain. This CDR3 is 15 amino acids long. In DNA, the CDR3 is TGTGCCAGCAGTTCCATGGCAGGACTTGGACACACCATATATTTT. Translation: CASSSMAGLGHTIYF.

In this sample, this clonotype turned up many times. The chain joins TRBV19 to TRBJ1-5; TRBD1 matches at 7 bases. Germline V gene lookup returns CDR1 LNHDA and CDR2 SQIVND (reference sequence). V gave up 7 bases and J gave up 1 base; unmatched junction bases: 7. This CDR3 comprises 15 residues. DNA of the CDR3: TGTGCCAGTACGCAGACAGGGTTGAGCAATCAGCCCCAGCATTTT. It yields the protein CASTQTGLSNQPQHF.

This clonotype occurred many times. This chain connects TRBV28 to TRBJ1-3, with 8 bases identical to TRBD1. The CDR3 runs 20 residues. The germline gives CDR1 MDHEN, CDR2 SYDVKM. V gave up 4 bases and J gave up 0 bases; unmatched junction bases: 17. The CDR3 DNA reads TGTGCCAGCAGTTCAATCCCGGGACAGGAGGTCGCACGCTCTGGAAACACCATATATTTT. Protein sequence: CASSSIPGQEVARSGNTIYF.

This clonotype was detected many times. This chain joins TRBV7-9 and TRBJ2-7; D possibly matches TRBD1 or TRBD2 (5 bases each). Germline V CDR1 and CDR2: SEHNR, FQNEAQ (reference sequence). Deletions cut 5 bases from V and 4 bases from J, with 18 bases between. This CDR3 spans 15 amino acids. The DNA for the CDR3 is TGTGCCAGCAGCCCGAGTTGGGACGGAGCTTACGAGCAGTACTTC. This encodes CASSPSWDGAYEQYF.